This T cell receptor (beta chain) is drawn from a study of beta chain features in type 1 diabetes. General study results and limits: Researchers could not determine here whether HLA type influences TCRB rearrangement.

The germline V gene has CDR1 KGHSH and CDR2 LQKENI. This CDR3 is 15 amino acids long. Losses at the gene ends were 1 base for V and 6 bases for J; bases not matched to a gene: 3. Since all of the isolated RNA was reverse transcribed, expressed TCRB transcripts were what got sequenced. Clones were read by immunoSEQ multiplex PCR, and TCRdb kept only the in-frame ones, dropping some. Of hundreds of thousands of clones listed, approximately 14% are singletons. As for this clone: The target antigen is unknown.

The sequence was collected from a man aged 30 to 45 in good health. The chain couples TRBV18 to TRBJ2-2; 9 positions agree with TRBD1. The sample taken for sequencing was central memory CD4+ T cells from blood. The CDR3 coding sequence is TGTGCCAGCTCACCACAGGGGACAGGGCCCGGGGAGCTGTTTTTT. It encodes CASSPQGTGPGELFF.